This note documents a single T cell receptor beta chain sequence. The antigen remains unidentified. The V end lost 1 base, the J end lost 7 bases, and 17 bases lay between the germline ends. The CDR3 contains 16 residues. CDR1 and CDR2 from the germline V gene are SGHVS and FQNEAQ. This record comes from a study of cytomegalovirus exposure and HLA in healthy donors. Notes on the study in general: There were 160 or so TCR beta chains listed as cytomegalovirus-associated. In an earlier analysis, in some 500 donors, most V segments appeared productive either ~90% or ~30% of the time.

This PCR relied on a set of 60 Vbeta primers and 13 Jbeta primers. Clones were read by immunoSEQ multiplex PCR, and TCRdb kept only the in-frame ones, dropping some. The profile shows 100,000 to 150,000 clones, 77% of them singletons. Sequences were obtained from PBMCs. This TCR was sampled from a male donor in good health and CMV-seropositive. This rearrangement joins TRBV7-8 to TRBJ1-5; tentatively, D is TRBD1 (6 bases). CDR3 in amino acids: CASSLEDSRLGQPQHF. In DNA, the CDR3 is TGTGCCAGCAGCTTAGAGGACAGCCGGCTCGGGCAGCCCCAGCATTTT.